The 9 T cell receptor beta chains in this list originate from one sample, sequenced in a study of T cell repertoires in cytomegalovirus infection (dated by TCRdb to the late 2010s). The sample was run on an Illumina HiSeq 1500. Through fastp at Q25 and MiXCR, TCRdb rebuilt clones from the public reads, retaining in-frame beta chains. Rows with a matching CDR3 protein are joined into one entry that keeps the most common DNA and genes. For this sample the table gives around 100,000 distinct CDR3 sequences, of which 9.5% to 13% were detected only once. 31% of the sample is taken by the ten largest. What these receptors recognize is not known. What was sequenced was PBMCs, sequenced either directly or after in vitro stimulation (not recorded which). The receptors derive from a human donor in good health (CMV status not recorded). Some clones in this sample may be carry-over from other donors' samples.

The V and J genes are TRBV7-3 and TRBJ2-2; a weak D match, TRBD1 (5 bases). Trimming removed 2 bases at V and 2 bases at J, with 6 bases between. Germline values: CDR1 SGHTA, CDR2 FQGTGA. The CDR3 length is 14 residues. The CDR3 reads CASSLQGNTGELFF. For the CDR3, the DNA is TGTGCCAGCAGCTTACAGGGCAACACCGGGGAGCTGTTTTTT.

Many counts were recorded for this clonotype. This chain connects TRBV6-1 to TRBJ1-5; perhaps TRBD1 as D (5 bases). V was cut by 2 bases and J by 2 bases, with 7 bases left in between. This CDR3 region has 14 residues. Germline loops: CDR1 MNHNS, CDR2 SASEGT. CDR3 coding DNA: TGTGCCAGCAGTGAACAGGGTGGCAATCAGCCCCAGCATTTT. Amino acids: CASSEQGGNQPQHF.

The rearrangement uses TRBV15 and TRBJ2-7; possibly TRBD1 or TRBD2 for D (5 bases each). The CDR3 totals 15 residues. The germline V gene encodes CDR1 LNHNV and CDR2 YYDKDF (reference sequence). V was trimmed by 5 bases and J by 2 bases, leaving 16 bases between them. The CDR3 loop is CATSGDGGRTYEQYV. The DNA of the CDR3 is TGTGCCACCAGCGGGGACGGCGGGCGGACCTACGAGCAGTACGTC.

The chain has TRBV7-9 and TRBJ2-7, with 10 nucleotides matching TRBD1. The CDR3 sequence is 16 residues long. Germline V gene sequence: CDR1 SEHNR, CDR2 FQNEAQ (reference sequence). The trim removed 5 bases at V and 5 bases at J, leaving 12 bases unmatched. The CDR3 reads CASSLRPGTGVDEQYF. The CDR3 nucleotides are TGTGCCAGCAGCCTCAGACCCGGGACAGGGGTCGACGAGCAGTACTTC.

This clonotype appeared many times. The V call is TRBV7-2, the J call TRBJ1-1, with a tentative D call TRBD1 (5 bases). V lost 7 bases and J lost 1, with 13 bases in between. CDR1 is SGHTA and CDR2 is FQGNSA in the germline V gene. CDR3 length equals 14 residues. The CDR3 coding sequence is TGTGCCAGCACGACGGGACCGGGGAACACTGAAGCTTTCTTT. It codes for CASTTGPGNTEAFF.

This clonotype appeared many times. The CDR3 DNA is TGTGCCAGCAGCTTAGATGTGGGCTCCTACAATGAGCAGTTCTTC. Translation gives CASSLDVGSYNEQFF. The J gene is TRBJ2-1, the V gene TRBV7-2; no clear D. This CDR3 is 15 amino acids long. Deletions cut 1 base from V and 0 bases from J, with 7 bases between. The V gene's germline CDR1 is SGHTA and CDR2 FQGNSA.

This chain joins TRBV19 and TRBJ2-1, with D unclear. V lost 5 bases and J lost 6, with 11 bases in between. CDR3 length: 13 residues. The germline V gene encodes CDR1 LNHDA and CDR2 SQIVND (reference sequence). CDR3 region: CASSLPGRNEQFF. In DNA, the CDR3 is TGTGCCAGTAGTCTCCCGGGCCGCAATGAGCAGTTCTTC.

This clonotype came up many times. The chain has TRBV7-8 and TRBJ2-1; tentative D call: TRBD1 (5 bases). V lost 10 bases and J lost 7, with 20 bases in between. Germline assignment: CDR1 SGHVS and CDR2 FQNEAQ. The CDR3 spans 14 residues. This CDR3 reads CATGKNPPVNEQFF. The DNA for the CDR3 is TGTGCCACAGGGAAGAACCCCCCTGTGAATGAGCAGTTCTTC.

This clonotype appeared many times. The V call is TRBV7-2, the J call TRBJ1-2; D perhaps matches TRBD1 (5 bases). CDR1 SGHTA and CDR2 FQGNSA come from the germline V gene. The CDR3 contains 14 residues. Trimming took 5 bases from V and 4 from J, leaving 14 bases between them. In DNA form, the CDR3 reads TGTGCCAGCAGCCCGACCAGCGGGACCTATGGCTACACCTTC. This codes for CASSPTSGTYGYTF. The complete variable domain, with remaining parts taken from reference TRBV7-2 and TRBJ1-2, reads GAGVSQSPSNKVTEKGKDVELRCDPISGHTALYWYRQSLGQGLEFLIYFQGNSAPDKSGLPSDRFSAERTGGSVSTLTIQRTQQEDSAVYLCASSPTSGTYGYTFGSGTRLTVV.